These 26 T cell receptor beta chains share one sample of origin, sequenced in a study of PD-L1 blockade in urothelial cancer. Using immunoSEQ multiplex PCR, the repertoire was profiled, and TCRdb retains in-frame clones only, with some absent. The data show about 76,000 clones, under 95% seen once. Specified time point: peripheral blood 6 weeks after treatment start. The sample in question was PBMCs, obtained around atezolizumab (anti-PD-L1) treatment. These receptors all stem from an elderly woman with urothelial cancer.

The chain couples TRBV6-6 to TRBJ1-2; the D is unclear. The germline gives CDR1 MNHNY, CDR2 SVGAGI (reference sequence). Trimming shortened V by 5 bases and J by 0 bases, and 10 bases separated the two germline ends. This CDR3 region has 14 residues. CDR3 nucleotides: TGTGCCAGCAGTCGCCAGGAAGCTAACTATGGCTACACCTTC. Translating gives CASSRQEANYGYTF.

CDR3: CASRDILNEKLFF. In nucleotides, the CDR3 is TGTGCCAGCCGGGACATTCTTAATGAAAAACTGTTTTTT. This sequence joins TRBV27 and TRBJ1-4, with a tentative D call TRBD1 (6 bases). The germline V gene has CDR1 MNHEY and CDR2 SMNVEV (reference sequence). The CDR3 extends over 13 amino acids. Deletions cut 8 bases from V and 4 bases from J, with 11 bases between.

The chain employs TRBV4-1 and TRBJ2-7; possible D gene TRBD2, 6 bases. This CDR3 is built from 12 residues. The V gene's germline CDR1 is MGHRA and CDR2 YSYEKL. The V end was cut by 4 bases, the J end by 5 bases, with 9 bases between. The CDR3 nucleotides read TGCGCCAGCAGCCCCCCGGGGGACGAGCAGTACTTC. As protein: CASSPPGDEQYF.

The V and J genes are TRBV18 and TRBJ2-7; 10 nucleotides align to TRBD1. The germline V gene encodes CDR1 KGHSH and CDR2 LQKENI. V dropped 3 bases and J dropped 5; count of bases not matched to a gene: 10. The CDR3 is made up of 16 amino acids. The CDR3 protein is CASSPPWGQGINEQYF. The CDR3 DNA follows: TGTGCCAGCTCACCCCCGTGGGGACAGGGGATAAACGAGCAGTACTTC.

V gene TRBV10-1 combines with J gene TRBJ2-2; D unresolved. V gave up 5 bases and J gave up 6 bases, with 7 bases separating them. This CDR3 has 12 residues. Per the germline V gene, CDR1 is WNHNN and CDR2 is SYGVQD (reference sequence). In DNA form, the CDR3 reads TGCGCCAGCAGTACTTTTGCCGGGGAGCTGTTTTTT. Translation gives CASSTFAGELFF.

The chain uses TRBV15 and TRBJ2-1, with 10 positions matching TRBD2. The CDR3 loop spans 16 amino acids. Germline CDR1 is LNHNV and CDR2 is YYDKDF (reference sequence). V shed 5 bases and J 9 bases; nucleotides not matched to a gene: 13. This chain's CDR3 is CATSSVGTSVLGEQFF. The CDR3 DNA is TGTGCCACCAGCTCAGTAGGGACTAGCGTTTTGGGTGAGCAGTTCTTC.

The V and J genes are TRBV7-2 and TRBJ2-5; D gene ambiguous. This CDR3 has 14 residues. Germline V gene data show CDR1 as SGHTA and CDR2 as FQGNSA. Trimming left V 1 base short and J 3 bases short, with 9 bases between. The CDR3 region has the DNA TGTGCCAGCAGCTTAGTGGGCCAGAAAGAGACCCAGTACTTC. Residues: CASSLVGQKETQYF.

This chain joins TRBV28 and TRBJ2-2; 10 bases agree with TRBD1. The CDR3 runs to 20 residues. The V and J ends lost 2 bases and 7 bases, in that order; junction bases with no gene match: 19. CDR1 and CDR2 (germline): MDHEN, SYDVKM. The CDR3 loop is CASSLGVTTGGALRGGELFF. The CDR3 DNA sequence: TGTGCCAGCAGTTTAGGTGTTACGACAGGGGGCGCTTTGAGGGGCGGGGAGCTGTTTTTT.

The chain employs TRBV10-3 and TRBJ2-7, with TRBD1 as a possible D gene (5 bases). The CDR3 spans 13 residues. Germline CDR1 ENHRY, CDR2 SYGVKD. Between the trimmed V and J ends, which lost 7 bases and 2 bases, there was a span of 12 bases. CDR3 sequence reads: CAIKQAGTYEQYF. CDR3 nucleotide sequence: TGTGCCATCAAGCAGGCAGGGACCTACGAGCAGTACTTC.

This clone came up once. The genes are TRBV28 and TRBJ2-7; TRBD2 might be the D (6 bases). CDR3 length equals 11 residues. Germline V lookup: CDR1 MDHEN, CDR2 SYDVKM. The V and J ends lost 8 bases and 7 bases respectively, with 12 bases between them. CDR3 in amino acids: CASPLRGEQYF. The DNA for the CDR3 is TGTGCCAGCCCCTTACGGGGGGAGCAGTACTTC.

The CDR3 bases are TGTGCCAGCAGCTTAGCTCGACTATCCTACGAGCAGTACTTC. Translating it yields CASSLARLSYEQYF. The genes are TRBV7-2 and TRBJ2-7, with D tentatively TRBD2 (5 bases). Germline CDR1 is SGHTA and CDR2 is FQGNSA. This CDR3 has 14 residues. Trimming pared 0 bases from V and 1 base from J, leaving 7 bases between.

The chain employs TRBV7-9 and TRBJ2-3; 7 bases agree with TRBD2. Trimming took 5 bases from V and 2 from J; bases not matched to a gene: 19. This CDR3 has 19 residues. Per the germline V gene, CDR1 is SEHNR and CDR2 is FQNEAQ (reference sequence). CDR3: CASSQRSLLRESYTDTQYF. CDR3 DNA: TGTGCCAGCAGCCAAAGGAGCCTATTGCGGGAGAGCTACACAGATACGCAGTATTTT.

The chain has TRBV7-9 and TRBJ1-5; 8 bases fit TRBD1. The V and J ends lost 3 bases and 6 bases, in that order; junction bases with no gene match: 7. CDR1 is SEHNR, CDR2 FQNEAQ, per germline (reference sequence). This CDR3 is built from 15 residues. The CDR3 loop is CASSFGQGGAQPQHF. The CDR3 nucleotides read TGTGCCAGCAGCTTCGGACAGGGAGGGGCTCAGCCCCAGCATTTT. Full variable domain (remainder filled in from reference TRBV7-9 and TRBJ1-5): DTGVSQNPRHKITKRGQNVTFRCDPISEHNRLYWYRQTLGQGPEFLTYFQNEAQLEKSRLLSDRFSAERPKGSFSTLEIQRTEQGDSAMYLCASSFGQGGAQPQHFGDGTRLSIL.

This rearrangement joins TRBV19 to TRBJ2-2; a weak D match, TRBD2 (6 bases). V was pared by 5 bases and J by 6 bases, with 16 bases between. Germline-derived CDR1 and CDR2 are LNHDA and SQIVND (reference sequence). The CDR3 loop spans 15 amino acids. This chain's CDR3 is CASSPGTWRAGELFF. The CDR3 DNA reads TGTGCCAGTAGTCCCGGGACCTGGAGGGCCGGGGAGCTGTTTTTT.

The chain recombines TRBV18 with TRBJ1-5; 10 bases agree with TRBD1. This CDR3 spans 15 amino acids. The germline V gene has CDR1 KGHSH and CDR2 LQKENI. The V and J ends lost 3 bases and 4 bases, in that order; junction bases with no gene match: 3. The CDR3 DNA sequence: TGTGCCAGCTCACCTGGGACAGGGGTAAATCAGCCCCAGCATTTT. Protein product: CASSPGTGVNQPQHF. The full variable domain, in which reference TRBV18 and TRBJ1-5 provide the parts outside the CDR3, is NAGVMQNPRHLVRRRGQEARLRCSPMKGHSHVYWYRQLPEEGLKFMVYLQKENIIDESGMPKERFSAEFPKEGPSILRIQQVVRGDSAAYFCASSPGTGVNQPQHFGDGTRLSIL.

This clone came up once. The rearrangement joins TRBV9 to TRBJ1-4, with TRBD1 identical over 10 bases. Germline values: CDR1 SGDLS, CDR2 YYNGEE. The CDR3 is 16 amino acids. Trimming at V came to 0 bases and at J to 5 bases, leaving 4 bases not matched to a gene. This CDR3 is CASSVATGQGNEKLFF. The CDR3 nucleotides read TGTGCCAGCAGCGTAGCTACGGGACAGGGGAATGAAAAACTGTTTTTT.

V is TRBV6-1 and J is TRBJ2-2, with D possibly TRBD2 on 5 matching bases. The length of the CDR3 is 16 residues. Per the germline V gene, CDR1 is MNHNS and CDR2 is SASEGT. The V end lost 1 base, the J end lost 0 bases, and 9 bases lay between the germline ends. Here the CDR3 reads CASSEVARANTGELFF. The CDR3 coding sequence is TGTGCCAGCAGTGAAGTAGCGCGAGCGAACACCGGGGAGCTGTTTTTT.

V gene TRBV28 combines with J gene TRBJ2-2, with 7 bases lining up with TRBD1. V dropped 7 bases and J dropped 1; count of bases not matched to a gene: 3. The CDR3 is made up of 14 amino acids. CDR1 and CDR2 from the germline V gene are MDHEN and SYDVKM. CDR3 protein: CASTRTGNTGELFF. Written as DNA, the CDR3 is TGTGCCAGCACTAGGACAGGGAACACCGGGGAGCTGTTTTTT. The whole variable domain, remainder taken from reference TRBV28 and TRBJ2-2, is DVKVTQSSRYLVKRTGEKVFLECVQDMDHENMFWYRQDPGLGLRLIYFSYDVKMKEKGDIPEGYSVSREKKERFSLILESASTNQTSMYLCASTRTGNTGELFFGEGSRLTVL.

CDR3 residues: CASSIALQGNEQFF. Here the CDR3 DNA reads TGTGCCAGTAGTATAGCCCTACAGGGAAATGAGCAGTTCTTC. The rearrangement uses TRBV19 and TRBJ2-1; TRBD1 is a possible D gene (6 bases). CDR3 length equals 14 residues. Trimming shortened V by 1 base and J by 7 bases, and 11 bases separated the two germline ends. The germline gives CDR1 LNHDA, CDR2 SQIVND (reference sequence).

This clone was recorded only once. This chain links TRBV28 with TRBJ2-7, with D tentatively TRBD2 (5 bases). Trimming stripped 3 bases from V and 2 bases from J, with 17 bases between. CDR3 length equals 16 residues. The V gene's germline CDR1 is MDHEN and CDR2 SYDVKM. CDR3 sequence: CASSFPSTAGAYEQYF. For the CDR3, the DNA is TGTGCCAGCAGTTTTCCTAGTACTGCCGGGGCCTACGAGCAGTACTTC.

This rearrangement joins TRBV30 to TRBJ1-5, with a possible D match to TRBD1 (6 bases). CDR3 length: 15 residues. Germline CDR1 reads GTSNPN; CDR2 reads SVGIG (reference sequence). V was shortened by 1 base and J by 8 bases, with 18 bases between the two germline ends. The CDR3 region is CAWSARQGSFEPQHF. The CDR3 nucleotides are TGTGCCTGGAGTGCCCGCCAGGGGTCTTTTGAGCCCCAGCATTTT.

The V call is TRBV5-1, the J call TRBJ1-1; maybe TRBD1 (5 bases). The V gene's germline CDR1 is SGHRS and CDR2 YFSETQ. CDR3 length: 15 amino acids. V was pared by 1 base and J by 1 base, with 11 bases between. The CDR3 DNA sequence: TGCGCCAGCAGCTTGAGGGTGGGGGGGAACACTGAAGCTTTCTTT. Its protein is CASSLRVGGNTEAFF.

This sequence joins TRBV6-6 and TRBJ1-5; 8 nucleotides align to TRBD1. The CDR3 is 14 residues long. The junction had 7 bases not matched to a gene; V was cut back by 8 bases and J by 4 bases. Germline-derived CDR1 and CDR2 are MNHNY and SVGAGI (reference sequence). This chain's CDR3 is CASALGQGNQPQHF. The CDR3 nucleotides are TGTGCCAGCGCCCTTGGACAGGGTAATCAGCCCCAGCATTTT.

The rearrangement uses TRBV14 and TRBJ2-1; perhaps TRBD2 as D (5 bases). The CDR3 totals 16 residues. Germline assignment: CDR1 SGHDN and CDR2 FVKESK. V lost 0 bases, J lost 2 bases, and 11 bases lay in between. In DNA form, the CDR3 reads TGTGCCAGCAGCCAAGATCACGGGGTCACCTACAATGAGCAGTTCTTC. Translation: CASSQDHGVTYNEQFF.

The chain has TRBV30 and TRBJ1-2; 8 bases align to TRBD1. Germline assignment: CDR1 GTSNPN and CDR2 SVGIG (reference sequence). The CDR3 is 15 amino acids. The J segment lost 6 bases and the V segment lost 3 bases, leaving 12 bases of the junction unmatched. In DNA form, the CDR3 reads TGTGCCTGGAGGTGGGCCCCGACAGGGGTCAATGGCTACACCTTC. Its protein product is CAWRWAPTGVNGYTF. The entire variable domain, with the rest obtained from reference TRBV30 and TRBJ1-2, is as follows: SQTIHQWPATLVQPVGSPLSLECTVEGTSNPNLYWYRQAAGRGLQLLFYSVGIGQISSEVPQNLSASRPQDRQFILSSKKLLLSDSGFYLCAWRWAPTGVNGYTFGSGTRLTVV.

The CDR3 DNA reads as TGTGCCAGCAGCCTCAGGACTAGCGGACATACGCAGTATTTT. Translating it yields CASSLRTSGHTQYF. The gene calls are TRBV9 and TRBJ2-3, with 10 bases identical to TRBD2. Germline V gene data show CDR1 as SGDLS and CDR2 as YYNGEE. V shed 4 bases, J shed 7 bases, and the junction held 6 bases outside the gene matches. The CDR3 has 14 residues.